These 30 T cell receptor beta chains share one sample of origin, sequenced in a study of blood T cell repertoires in COVID-19. Sequencing used immunoSEQ multiplex PCR; TCRdb keeps in-frame clones, though not all of them. This table has over 120,000 clones, around 87% appearing once. Source material: PBMCs or T cells enriched from blood (not recorded which). The receptors come from a man aged 60-69 years who had recovered from COVID-19.

The chain is built from TRBV12-5 and TRBJ1-2; 8 nucleotides agree with TRBD1. After removal of 6 bases from V and 8 bases from J, the junction contained 8 bases not matched to a gene. The CDR3 loop spans 13 amino acids. Germline CDR1 and CDR2: LGHNT and FRNRAP. CDR3 bases: TGTGCTAGTGGCCTGGACAGGGCGGGCGGCTACACCTTC. Protein product: CASGLDRAGGYTF.

The rearrangement uses TRBV7-3 and TRBJ2-3; 9 bases match TRBD1. Germline lookup yields CDR1 SGHTA and CDR2 FQGTGA. V dropped 5 bases and J dropped 4; count of bases not matched to a gene: 7. This CDR3 spans 15 amino acids. The CDR3 protein is CASSVQGQGADTQYF. In nucleotides, the CDR3 is TGTGCCAGCAGCGTTCAGGGACAGGGCGCAGATACGCAGTATTTT.

V is TRBV25-1 and J is TRBJ2-7; TRBD2 aligns across 10 bases. There are 14 residues in the CDR3. CDR1 is MGHDK, CDR2 SYGVNS, per germline. Trimming cost V 5 bases and J 5 bases; bases outside gene matches: 6. The CDR3 DNA is TGTGCCAGCAGTAGAGCGGGAGGGCCAAACGAGCAGTACTTC. Translation gives CASSRAGGPNEQYF.

The CDR3 sequence: CASSQLGGQYF. DNA for the CDR3: TGCGCCAGCAGTCAACTAGGAGGGCAGTACTTC. The gene calls are TRBV23-1 and TRBJ2-7; D possibly corresponds to TRBD2 (5 bases). TRBV23-1 is known as an ORF, though its function is uncertain. Trimming left V 2 bases short and J 9 bases short, with 8 bases between. The CDR3 totals 11 residues.

This rearrangement joins TRBV7-3 to TRBJ1-2, with TRBD1 matching over 8 bases. J was trimmed by 7 bases and V by 3 bases; bases with no gene match: 4. The CDR3 consists of 13 residues. Looked up from germline, CDR1 is SGHTA and CDR2 is FQGTGA. CDR3 bases: TGTGCCAGCAGCTTGCGGACAGGGTCTGGCTACACCTTC. This codes for CASSLRTGSGYTF. Complete variable domain (other parts from reference TRBV7-3 and TRBJ1-2): GAGVSQTPSNKVTEKGKYVELRCDPISGHTALYWYRQSLGQGPEFLIYFQGTGAADDSGLPNDRFFAVRPEGSVSTLKIQRTERGDSAVYLCASSLRTGSGYTFGSGTRLTVV.

J is TRBJ1-1 and V is TRBV12-3 or TRBV12-4; TRBD1 might be the D (6 bases). The CDR3 contains 13 residues. Trimming cost V 3 bases and J 3 bases, with 8 bases left between them. The chain's CDR3 is CASSLGADTEAFF. The CDR3, as DNA: TGTGCCAGCAGTTTGGGGGCTGACACTGAAGCTTTCTTT.

The chain uses TRBV6-6 and TRBJ2-1; TRBD2 matches 7 bases. Germline trimming cut 8 bases from V and 7 bases from J; bases unmatched to any gene: 2. The length of the CDR3 is 11 residues. The germline gives CDR1 MNHNY, CDR2 SVGAGI (reference sequence). Here the CDR3 DNA reads TGTGCCAGCGGCGGGAGAAATGAGCAGTTCTTC. It specifies CASGGRNEQFF.

The gene calls are TRBV4-2 and TRBJ2-2, with 9 bases lining up with TRBD1. The junction had 7 bases not matched to a gene; V was cut back by 5 bases and J by 9 bases. In germline, CDR1 is LGHNA, CDR2 YNFKEQ. The CDR3 spans 14 residues. The chain's CDR3 is CASSSPGTGRELFF. The CDR3 coding sequence is TGTGCCAGCAGCTCTCCCGGGACAGGGAGGGAGCTGTTTTTT.

The chain couples TRBV11-1 to TRBJ2-1; possible D gene TRBD1, 6 bases. The germline V and J ends were trimmed by 5 bases and 6 bases, with 11 bases remaining between them. The CDR3 loop spans 13 amino acids. CDR1 is SGHAT and CDR2 is FQDESV in the germline V gene (reference sequence). CDR3 sequence (DNA): TGTGCCAGCAGCAAAGGACAGTCCAATGAGCAGTTCTTC. Translation gives CASSKGQSNEQFF.

The CDR3 here is CSVPGTGALGYTF. The CDR3 DNA follows: TGCAGCGTCCCCGGGACAGGGGCGTTGGGCTACACCTTC. The genes are TRBV29-1 and TRBJ1-2; 10 bases line up with TRBD1. Germline V gene data show CDR1 as SQVTM and CDR2 as ANQGSEA. V shed 6 bases, J shed 8 bases, and the junction held 9 bases outside the gene matches. The CDR3 has 13 amino acids.

The chain carries TRBV11-1 and TRBJ2-7; D possibly corresponds to TRBD1 (6 bases). Looked up from germline, CDR1 is SGHAT and CDR2 is FQDESV (reference sequence). The V gene lost 3 bases and the J gene lost 3 bases, with 9 bases spanning the gap. This CDR3 is built from 13 residues. The CDR3 reads CASSFGQLYEQYF. The CDR3 region has the DNA TGTGCCAGCAGCTTCGGACAGCTCTACGAGCAGTACTTC.

This clone has only one observation. The rearrangement links TRBV11-2 to TRBJ2-7, with unresolved D. CDR1 is SGHAT and CDR2 is FQNNGV in the germline V gene. V was trimmed by 5 bases and J by 2 bases, leaving 16 bases between them. CDR3 length equals 15 residues. The CDR3 DNA reads TGTGCCAGCAGCCGCCTAGAGGTTCCGCCCTACGAGCAGTACTTC. Translating gives CASSRLEVPPYEQYF.

There are a few counts of this clone. J is TRBJ1-4 and V is TRBV5-3, with D tentatively TRBD1 (5 bases). TRBV5-3 is identified as an open reading frame with a role that is uncertain. Trimming left V 3 bases short and J 0 bases short, with 12 bases between. The CDR3 sequence is 16 residues long. This CDR3 is CARSSSGGATNEKLFF. The CDR3 coding sequence is TGTGCCAGAAGCTCCTCGGGAGGGGCAACTAATGAAAAACTGTTTTTT.

The chain uses TRBV21-1 and TRBJ2-1; the table gives TRBD2 as D, unverified against the DNA. TRBV21-1 is a pseudogene. The CDR3 is 18 residues long. CDR3 coding DNA: TGTGCCAGCAGCGCCCCCGGACTAGCGCTAAGCTCCTACAATGAGCAGTTCTTC. It codes for CASSAPGLALSSYNEQFF.

This clone was observed a single time. The chain is built from TRBV7-8 and TRBJ2-5; 7 bases match TRBD2. Germline CDR1 is SGHVS and CDR2 is FQNEAQ. Trimming removed 3 bases from V and 0 bases from J; junction bases left unmatched: 1. The CDR3 contains 14 residues. CDR3 protein: CASSLGGYQETQYF. Here the CDR3 DNA reads TGTGCCAGCAGCTTGGGGGGGTACCAAGAGACCCAGTACTTC.

The chain couples TRBV18 to TRBJ2-7; 7 bases align to TRBD1. CDR1 KGHSH and CDR2 LQKENI come from the germline V gene. V was pared by 5 bases and J by 6 bases, with 10 bases of the junction left unmatched. This CDR3 is 14 amino acids long. The CDR3 coding sequence is TGTGCCAGCTCAAAGGGACAGCGCTCTGGCGAGCAGTACTTC. Its protein product is CASSKGQRSGEQYF.

The rearrangement uses TRBV5-6 and TRBJ2-5, with a tentative D call TRBD2 (6 bases). CDR1 SGHDT and CDR2 YYEEEE come from the germline V gene. The CDR3 is made up of 15 amino acids. The germline V and J ends were trimmed by 0 bases and 5 bases, with 14 bases remaining between them. The CDR3 DNA reads as TGTGCCAGCAGCTTGGCCGGAGGGGATTCGGAGACCCAGTACTTC. Residues: CASSLAGGDSETQYF.

The V and J genes are TRBV28 and TRBJ1-3; D is ambiguous. V was pared by 5 bases and J by 3 bases, with 14 bases between. Germline values: CDR1 MDHEN, CDR2 SYDVKM. The CDR3 is 15 amino acids. CDR3 sequence reads: CASSDSGNGGNTIYF. CDR3 sequence (DNA): TGTGCCAGCAGTGACTCGGGGAACGGTGGAAACACCATATATTTT.

This chain links TRBV12-3 or TRBV12-4 with TRBJ1-4, with D possibly matching TRBD1 (5 bases). V gave up 6 bases and J gave up 8 bases, with 13 bases separating them. CDR3 length equals 13 residues. CDR3 sequence reads: CASSRQIGEKLFF. The DNA of the CDR3 is TGTGCCAGCAGCAGACAGATCGGGGAAAAACTGTTTTTT.

The rearrangement links TRBV9 to TRBJ2-5; perhaps TRBD1 as D (5 bases). The CDR3 length is 15 residues. The V gene lost 0 bases and the J gene lost 5 bases, with 14 bases spanning the gap. The germline V gene encodes CDR1 SGDLS and CDR2 YYNGEE. This CDR3 is CASSVGPGYEETQYF. CDR3 DNA: TGTGCCAGCAGCGTAGGGCCAGGGTATGAGGAGACCCAGTACTTC.

With respect to this clone: One end of the junction varies from germline; a read error may be responsible. The rearrangement joins TRBV10-3 to TRBJ2-5; perhaps TRBD2 as D (6 bases). The germline CDR1 and CDR2 sequences are ENHRY and SYGVKD. The CDR3 is 15 residues long. The CDR3 DNA reads as TGTGCCATCAGTGAGTCAAGACTAGTTCGAGAGGCCCAGTACTTC. Its protein is CAISESRLVREAQYF.

This clone was observed a handful of times. The chain joins TRBV7-2 to TRBJ1-1, with a tentative D call TRBD1 (6 bases). The CDR3 extends over 13 amino acids. The V gene lost 5 bases and the J gene lost 4 bases, with 11 bases spanning the gap. From germline, CDR1 is SGHTA and CDR2 FQGNSA. CDR3 amino acids: CASSTNRATEAFF. CDR3 sequence (DNA): TGTGCCAGCAGCACCAACAGGGCCACTGAAGCTTTCTTT.

This clone was picked up a small number of times. The rearrangement links TRBV5-1 to TRBJ1-4; 8 positions match TRBD1. Germline V gene sequence: CDR1 SGHRS, CDR2 YFSETQ. This CDR3 is built from 14 residues. With 4 bases clipped from V and 6 bases from J, the junction kept 5 bases outside the gene matches. For the CDR3, the DNA is TGCGCCAGCAGCGGGACAGGTGGGGATGAAAAACTGTTTTTT. Translating gives CASSGTGGDEKLFF.

This rearrangement joins TRBV6-4 to TRBJ2-2; 7 nucleotides align to TRBD2. The V gene end was trimmed by 7 bases and the J gene end by 4 bases; junction bases not matched to a gene: 3. Germline CDR1 is MRHNA and CDR2 is SNTAGT. This CDR3 contains 13 residues. The CDR3 DNA reads as TGTGCCAGCACTCCTAGCGGCACCGGGGAGCTGTTTTTT. The encoded protein is CASTPSGTGELFF.

The chain has TRBV29-1 and TRBJ2-3; 11 bases are shared with TRBD2. The germline V gene has CDR1 SQVTM and CDR2 ANQGSEA. After removal of 3 bases from V and 0 bases from J, the junction contained 8 bases not matched to a gene. The CDR3 has 17 amino acids. The CDR3 spells CSVENPSGRPSTDTQYF. The DNA for the CDR3 is TGCAGCGTTGAGAATCCTAGCGGGAGGCCTAGCACAGATACGCAGTATTTT.

This clone has only a few counts. The chain employs TRBV5-1 and TRBJ1-4; D is uncertain. V was cut by 0 bases and J by 6 bases, with 9 bases left in between. The CDR3 consists of 14 residues. Looked up from germline, CDR1 is SGHRS and CDR2 is YFSETQ. The CDR3 region is CASSLGEAHEKLFF. The DNA of the CDR3 is TGCGCCAGCAGCTTGGGGGAGGCACATGAAAAACTGTTTTTT. The full variable domain, with the rest looked up from reference TRBV5-1 and TRBJ1-4, is KAGVTQTPRYLIKTRGQQVTLSCSPISGHRSVSWYQQTPGQGLQFLFEYFSETQRNKGNFPGRFSGRQFSNSRSEMNVSTLELGDSALYLCASSLGEAHEKLFFGSGTQLSVL.

V usage is TRBV5-1 and J usage is TRBJ2-5, with 7 bases aligning to TRBD1. The CDR3 spans 19 residues. The V gene's germline CDR1 is SGHRS and CDR2 YFSETQ. The V segment lost 1 base and the J segment 2 bases; nucleotides outside the gene matches: 17. CDR3 sequence (DNA): TGCGCCAGCAGCTTGCTCCCGACAGGGAATTTGAATCTACAAGAGACCCAGTACTTC. Protein: CASSLLPTGNLNLQETQYF.

This clone was counted a single time. The chain combines TRBV7-6 with TRBJ2-2; 9 bases map to TRBD1. CDR1 is SGHVS and CDR2 is FNYEAQ in the germline V gene. The CDR3 length is 19 residues. V shed 2 bases and J 6 bases; nucleotides not matched to a gene: 16. The chain's CDR3 is CASSLSGTGYLGKAGELFF. CDR3 coding DNA: TGTGCCAGCAGCTTATCCGGGACAGGGTATTTGGGTAAAGCCGGGGAGCTGTTTTTT.

The chain combines TRBV27 with TRBJ2-2; TRBD2 is a possible D gene (6 bases). The V gene's germline CDR1 is MNHEY and CDR2 SMNVEV (reference sequence). With 2 bases removed from V and 4 bases from J, the gap between germline ends came to 26 bases. The CDR3 totals 20 residues. In DNA form, the CDR3 reads TGTGCCAGCAGTTTAAGATCGGCGGGGAAAAGCCGTACGACCACCGGGGAGCTGTTTTTT. As protein: CASSLRSAGKSRTTTGELFF.

J is TRBJ2-2 and V is TRBV20-1; D might be TRBD2 (6 bases). V shed 3 bases and J shed 7 bases, with 30 bases lying between them. This CDR3 region has 19 residues. CDR1 is DFQATT, CDR2 SNEGSKA, per germline (reference sequence). The CDR3 is CSASRAGFVPLAGGGELFF. Written as DNA, the CDR3 is TGCAGTGCTAGTAGGGCGGGATTCGTGCCCCTGGCTGGGGGCGGGGAGCTGTTTTTT.